The entry below describes one T cell receptor (beta chain). Its antigen is as yet unknown. This sample was taken from a study of monozygotic twins with inflammatory bowel disease. Study findings and constraints: Among the T cells, different subtypes could not be distinguished. Whereas healthy co-twins had higher TCRbeta diversity (inverse Simpson), IBD patients had lower diversity.

The UMIs contained a 6-nucleotide sample barcode. They were added by template switching during cDNA synthesis. TCRdb re-called the 5' RACE reads and gives one entry per CDR3 protein, without DNA. This sample's clone table lists approximately 400,000 distinct CDR3 sequences. The sequence was collected from a human donor with ulcerative colitis or Crohn's disease, or a healthy co-twin of an affected twin (not recorded which). Sequencing used blood.

The CDR3: CASSRTGREENTEAFF. This rearrangement joins TRBV4-2 to TRBJ1-1; TCRdb's D call of TRBD1 is untestable without DNA. Germline V CDR1 and CDR2: LGHNA, YNFKEQ. The CDR3 is made up of 16 amino acids.